This TCR beta chain was obtained from a study of T-cell reconstitution after alpha-beta-depleted transplantation in children. The study, taken as a whole, reports: Reportedly, only several hundred clones from non-depleted graft cells drove alpha-beta T-cell counts at about two months. Newly made T cells mostly supplied T-cell counts and diversity one year after transplant.

This clonotype was seen a handful of times. What it binds is not known. Looked up from germline, CDR1 is SGHVS and CDR2 is FNYEAQ. The CDR3 is made up of 16 amino acids. V was shortened by 1 base and J by 2 bases, with 15 bases between the two germline ends. Unique molecular identifiers were used in preparing the TCRbeta library. From the PCR reads, TCRdb called clonotypes with MiXCR, one entry per CDR3 protein. The sample shows approximately 220,000 distinct CDR3 sequences, approximately 15% of them seen only once. The sequence came from a male patient under 10 years old who had a stem cell transplant for acute lymphoblastic leukemia, so the T cells may come from the graft donor. The input for sequencing was PBMCs, mostly from graft donor cells, taken 360 days after TCRalphabeta/CD19-depleted stem cell transplant. The chain joins TRBV7-6 to TRBJ2-7; D is uncertain. This CDR3 is CASSLEGGRKAYEQYF. DNA of the CDR3: TGTGCCAGCAGCTTAGAGGGCGGAAGGAAGGCCTACGAGCAGTACTTC.